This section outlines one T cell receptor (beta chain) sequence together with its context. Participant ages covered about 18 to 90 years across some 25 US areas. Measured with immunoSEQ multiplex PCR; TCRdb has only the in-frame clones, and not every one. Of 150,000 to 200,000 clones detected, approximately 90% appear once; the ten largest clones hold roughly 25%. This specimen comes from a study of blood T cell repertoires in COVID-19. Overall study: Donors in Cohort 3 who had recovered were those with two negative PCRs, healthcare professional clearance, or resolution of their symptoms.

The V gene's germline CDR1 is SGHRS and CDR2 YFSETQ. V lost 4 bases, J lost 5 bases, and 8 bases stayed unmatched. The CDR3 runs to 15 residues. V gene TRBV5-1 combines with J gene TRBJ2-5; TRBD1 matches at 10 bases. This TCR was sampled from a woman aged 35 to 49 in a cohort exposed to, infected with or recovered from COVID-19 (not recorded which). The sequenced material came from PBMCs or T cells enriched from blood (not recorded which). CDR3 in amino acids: CASSREGQGGETQYF. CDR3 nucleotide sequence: TGCGCCAGCAGCAGAGAAGGACAGGGGGGCGAGACCCAGTACTTC.